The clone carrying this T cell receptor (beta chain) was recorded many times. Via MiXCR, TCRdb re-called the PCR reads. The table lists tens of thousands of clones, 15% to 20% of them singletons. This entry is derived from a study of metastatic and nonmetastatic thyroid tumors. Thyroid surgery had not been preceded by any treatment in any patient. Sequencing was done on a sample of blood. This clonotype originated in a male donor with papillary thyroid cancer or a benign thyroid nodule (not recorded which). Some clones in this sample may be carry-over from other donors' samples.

CDR3 loop: CASSPFPAEAYNEQFF. Here the CDR3 DNA reads TGTGCCAGCAGCCCATTTCCAGCGGAGGCCTACAATGAGCAGTTCTTC. This chain uses TRBV11-2 with TRBJ2-1; D perhaps matches TRBD2 (5 bases). The CDR3 runs 16 residues. V was cut by 5 bases and J by 2 bases, with 16 bases left in between. CDR1 and CDR2 (germline): SGHAT, FQNNGV.